These 16 T cell receptor beta chains originate from one sample sequenced in a study of blood T cell repertoires in COVID-19. This table comes from immunoSEQ multiplex PCR, and its TCRdb copy is limited to in-frame clones, with some not included. The sample lists around 130,000 clones, approximately 79% seen once, with about 2.3% in the top ten. The sequencing sample was made of PBMCs or T cells enriched from blood (not recorded which). These receptors were taken from a man aged 40-49 years with acute COVID-19.

V gene TRBV6-1 combines with J gene TRBJ2-7; 10 nucleotides agree with TRBD1. The germline CDR1 and CDR2 sequences are MNHNS and SASEGT. After removal of 7 bases from V and 9 bases from J, the junction contained 15 bases not matched to a gene. The CDR3 is made up of 15 amino acids. DNA of the CDR3: TGTGCCAGCAATCCCGGGACAGGGGCCACAGGGTGGCAGTACTTC. Its translation is CASNPGTGATGWQYF.

V usage is TRBV28 and J usage is TRBJ2-7; D is ambiguous. The CDR3 is made up of 13 amino acids. Looked up from germline, CDR1 is MDHEN and CDR2 is SYDVKM. V lost 5 bases to trimming and J lost 3 bases, with 11 bases between them. CDR3 residues: CASSLYTDYEQYF. Here the CDR3 DNA reads TGTGCCAGCAGTCTCTACACAGACTACGAGCAGTACTTC.

The chain joins TRBV30 to TRBJ1-2; possible D gene TRBD1, 5 bases. Germline lookup yields CDR1 GTSNPN and CDR2 SVGIG (reference sequence). Between the trimmed V and J ends, which lost 8 bases and 2 bases, there was a span of 9 bases. The CDR3 is 11 residues long. The CDR3 here is CAQKGNYGYTF. CDR3 coding DNA: TGTGCCCAAAAGGGGAACTATGGCTACACCTTC. Looking up the rest from reference TRBV30 and TRBJ1-2 gives the full variable domain: SQTIHQWPATLVQPVGSPLSLECTVEGTSNPNLYWYRQAAGRGLQLLFYSVGIGQISSEVPQNLSASRPQDRQFILSSKKLLLSDSGFYLCAQKGNYGYTFGSGTRLTVV.

V and J are TRBV19 and TRBJ1-1; 8 bases match TRBD1. Per the germline V gene, CDR1 is LNHDA and CDR2 is SQIVND (reference sequence). This CDR3 spans 15 amino acids. J was trimmed by 1 base and V by 5 bases; bases with no gene match: 6. CDR3 DNA: TGTGCCAGTAGTCCAAGGACAGGGAGGAACACTGAAGCTTTCTTT. Residues: CASSPRTGRNTEAFF.

This sequence joins TRBV6-2 or TRBV6-3 and TRBJ1-3; no clear D gene. Germline CDR1 is MNHEY and CDR2 is SVGEGT. Trimming shortened V by 0 bases and J by 7 bases, and 13 bases separated the two germline ends. The CDR3 runs 15 residues. CDR3 region: CASSYSTGGINTIYF. The DNA of the CDR3 is TGTGCCAGCAGTTACTCGACCGGAGGGATCAACACCATATATTTT.

This chain joins TRBV21-1 and TRBJ2-1; TRBD2, as called in the table, went unchecked against the DNA. TRBV21-1 is a pseudogene. CDR3 length: 13 amino acids. The CDR3 nucleotides read TGTGCCAGCAATGGACTAGCGGGAAATGAGCAGTTCTTC. This codes for CASNGLAGNEQFF.

The chain is built from TRBV3-1 (or the pseudogene TRBV3-2) and TRBJ1-1, with TRBD1 identical over 7 bases. Germline CDR1 reads LGHDT; CDR2 reads YNNKEL (reference sequence). The CDR3 contains 12 residues. V was clipped by 4 bases and J by 5 bases; unmatched bases: 1. The CDR3 DNA reads as TGTGCCAGCAGCCTGGGACAGACTGAAGCTTTCTTT. Protein: CASSLGQTEAFF.

The chain is built from TRBV3-1 (or the pseudogene TRBV3-2) and TRBJ1-3; tentative D call: TRBD1 (6 bases). There are 18 residues in the CDR3. V was cut by 1 base and J by 4 bases, with 20 bases left in between. CDR1 is LGHDT, CDR2 YNNKEL, per germline (reference sequence). CDR3 region: CASSQAFTGSVGGNTIYF. CDR3 in DNA: TGTGCCAGCAGCCAAGCCTTTACAGGGTCGGTGGGCGGAAACACCATATATTTT.

This sequence joins TRBV30 and TRBJ1-2; D unclear. CDR3 length equals 12 residues. V lost 2 bases, J lost 8 bases, and 12 bases lay in between. The germline CDR1 and CDR2 sequences are GTSNPN and SVGIG (reference sequence). This CDR3 reads CAWSRDAGGYTF. DNA of the CDR3: TGTGCCTGGAGTCGGGATGCGGGCGGCTACACCTTC.

The chain has TRBV9 and TRBJ2-3, with 11 bases matching TRBD2. Germline CDR1 and CDR2: SGDLS and YYNGEE. Trimming took 3 bases from V and 1 from J; bases not matched to a gene: 13. The CDR3 totals 19 residues. As DNA, the CDR3 is TGTGCCAGCAGCGCCAGATGGCTAGCGGGGGGCCGGGGCACAGATACGCAGTATTTT. This gives the protein CASSARWLAGGRGTDTQYF. The full variable domain, completed using reference TRBV9 and TRBJ2-3, is DSGVTQTPKHLITATGQRVTLRCSPRSGDLSVYWYQQSLDQGLQFLIQYYNGEERAKGNILERFSAQQFPDLHSELNLSSLELGDSALYFCASSARWLAGGRGTDTQYFGPGTRLTVL.

V gene TRBV3-1 (or the pseudogene TRBV3-2) combines with J gene TRBJ2-7, with TRBD1 matching over 11 bases. Germline assignment: CDR1 LGHDT and CDR2 YNNKEL (reference sequence). V lost 7 bases to trimming and J lost 5 bases; unmatched junction nucleotides: 7. The CDR3 loop spans 14 amino acids. The CDR3 region is CASTTDRGLDEQYF. The CDR3 bases are TGTGCCAGCACCACGGACAGGGGGCTTGACGAGCAGTACTTC.

The chain employs TRBV7-9 and TRBJ1-1; D unclear. The CDR3 has 14 residues. Germline CDR1 reads SEHNR; CDR2 reads FQNEAQ (reference sequence). V was cut by 6 bases and J by 0 bases, with 11 bases left in between. The CDR3 DNA is TGTGCCAGCAGGTCCGGGGAGGTGAACACTGAAGCTTTCTTT. It encodes CASRSGEVNTEAFF.

V gene TRBV6-6 combines with J gene TRBJ1-2, with a weak D call TRBD1 (6 bases). Germline CDR1 is MNHNY and CDR2 is SVGAGI (reference sequence). Trimming took 7 bases from V and 2 from J, leaving 17 bases between them. The CDR3 contains 15 residues. CDR3 amino acids: CASIVRGQGNYGYTF. CDR3 nucleotides: TGTGCCAGCATCGTAAGAGGGCAGGGGAACTATGGCTACACCTTC.

Comment on this clone: The sample holds other DNA sequences that translate to the same CDR3. V usage is TRBV7-9 and J usage is TRBJ1-2, with 7 bases that match TRBD1. The CDR3 spans 14 residues. The J segment lost 2 bases and the V segment lost 5 bases, leaving 5 bases of the junction unmatched. CDR1 SEHNR and CDR2 FQNEAQ come from the germline V gene (reference sequence). The DNA of the CDR3 is TGTGCCAGCAGCCTTGGACAGGCCAACTATGGCTACACCTTC. It codes for CASSLGQANYGYTF.

The gene calls are TRBV6-5 and TRBJ2-1; D may be TRBD1 (6 bases). Germline CDR1 is MNHEY and CDR2 is SVGAGI. V was pared by 2 bases and J by 0 bases, with 11 bases between. The CDR3 totals 16 residues. This chain's CDR3 is CASSYAQGTSYNEQFF. The CDR3 DNA sequence: TGTGCCAGCAGTTACGCCCAGGGGACCTCCTACAATGAGCAGTTCTTC.

This clone was counted once. The gene calls are TRBV5-1 and TRBJ2-1, with 10 bases matching TRBD2. The CDR3 runs 15 residues. Germline V CDR1 and CDR2: SGHRS, YFSETQ. Trimming removed 0 bases from V and 10 bases from J; junction bases left unmatched: 7. The CDR3 spells CASSLAASGGGEQFF. Written as DNA, the CDR3 is TGCGCCAGCAGCTTGGCGGCTAGCGGGGGCGGGGAGCAGTTCTTC.